This is a list of T cell receptor beta chains from one sample in a study of OX40 agonist ivuxolimab in advanced cancers. The data were produced by immunoSEQ multiplex PCR, yet TCRdb's version contains in-frame clones alone and is incomplete. Among around 60,000 clones listed, 82% were seen once. The specimen was CD4+ or CD8+ T cells sorted from blood, collected in a trial of the OX40 agonist ivuxolimab. The receptors were gathered from an adult with an advanced solid tumor such as melanoma, head and neck, liver or kidney cancer. Both conserved end residues are part of each CDR3. D genes are given only for firm matches. Only some rows state a clone size, as once, few, many or a class for expanded clones.

d_gene,v_gene,j_gene,abundance,CDR3nt,CDR3aa
NA,TRBV11-2,TRBJ1-4,NA,TGTGCCAGCAGCTTAGCCAACGAGGGGGAAAAACTGTTTTTT,CASSLANEGEKLFF
NA,TRBV7-9,TRBJ2-7,NA,TGTGCCAGCAGCTTTACTGCGGGGGCCCACTCGGGGGAGCAGTACTTC,CASSFTAGAHSGEQYF
NA,TRBV5-4,TRBJ1-4,once,TGTGCCAGCAGCTTTCAACAGGGTGGATCAACTAATGAAAAACTGTTTTTT,CASSFQQGGSTNEKLFF
TRBD2,TRBV10-2,TRBJ2-2,NA,TGCGCCAGCAGTGGGGCTAGCGGGAGCACCGGGGAGCTGTTTTTT,CASSGASGSTGELFF
NA,TRBV7-7,TRBJ2-6,NA,TGTGCTAGCAGCCCCTATGCTGGGGCCAACGTCCTGACTTTC,CASSPYAGANVLTF
NA,TRBV19,TRBJ2-1,NA,TGTGCCAGTAGTACTGGCAGCTCCTACAATGAGCAGTTCTTC,CASSTGSSYNEQFF
NA,TRBV5-6,TRBJ2-1,NA,TGTGCCAGCAGGTTCCGTTCGAATGAGCAGTTCTTC,CASRFRSNEQFF
TRBD1,TRBV5-6,TRBJ2-3,NA,TGTGCCAGCAGTCAAGGGGGACAGTGGGGCACAGATACGCAGTATTTT,CASSQGGQWGTDTQYF
TRBD2,TRBV11-2,TRBJ2-1,NA,TGTGCCAGCAGCGCCTCTAGCGGGGTCCAGAATGAGCAGTTCTTC,CASSASSGVQNEQFF
NA,TRBV7-6,TRBJ2-3,NA,NA,CASSSSTGAADTQYF
TRBD1,TRBV7-8,TRBJ2-7,NA,TGTGCCAGCAGCCCAACTCCCGGGACAGAGTCCTACGAGCAGTACTTC,CASSPTPGTESYEQYF
TRBD1,TRBV15,TRBJ2-3,NA,TGTGCCACCAGCGGGGACAGGGGGCCGGCAGATACGCAGTATTTT,CATSGDRGPADTQYF
NA,TRBV6-1,TRBJ2-2,once,TGTGCTTTCTCGATCAGGGGTACCGGGGAGCTGTTTTTT,CAFSIRGTGELFF
TRBD1,TRBV7-9,TRBJ2-1,once,TGTGCCAGCAGCTTCACGGGACAGGGAATAAATGAGCAGTTCTTC,CASSFTGQGINEQFF
TRBD1,TRBV5-8,TRBJ1-2,NA,TGTGCCAGCAGCCTCAGGGGGGGTGGCTACACCTTC,CASSLRGGGYTF
NA,TRBV7-3,TRBJ2-1,NA,TGTGCCAGCAGCTTGATGGACGTTTCACAGTTCTTC,CASSLMDVSQFF
NA,TRBV14,TRBJ1-1,NA,TGTGCCAGCAGCCAGGGTCAGCGGTTGAACACTGAAGCTTTCTTT,CASSQGQRLNTEAFF
NA,TRBV25-1,TRBJ1-4,NA,TGTGCCAGCAGTGGGGGGAGGATGACAGCCCCTAATGAAAAACTGTTTTTT,CASSGGRMTAPNEKLFF